The sequence of this TCR beta chain was determined in a study of spatial heterogeneity in lung cancer (dated by TCRdb to between 2017 and 2020). Regarding the study in general: More beta-chain than alpha-chain transcripts were consistently detected, likely reflecting higher beta-chain transcript abundance. In the raw uncorrected reads, each unique combination of TCR and UMI appeared more than ten times on average. Both alpha and beta chains were TCR-sequenced in samples taken at surgery, namely 220 tumor regions, around 61 matched nontumor lung samples and around 53 PBMC samples. In tumor regions, TCR transcript counts showed a strong correlation with a T cell transcriptional module score derived from matched bulk RNA-seq. In non-small cell lung cancer, the study quantitatively compared TCR alpha and beta repertoires across several tumor regions, matched nontumor lung, and blood. Nonsynonymous mutation counts, determined by whole-exome sequencing of tumor tissue, were related to TCR repertoire features. Findings and caveats that apply to the study as a whole: Additional single-cell paired TCR alpha and beta sequencing was considered necessary to confirm, at a functional level, the hypothesis that regional TCRs recognize regional mutations. Counts of ubiquitous and regional expanded TCRs correlated with counts of ubiquitous and regional nonsynonymous mutations, respectively. TCR-seq coverage of tumor T cells was estimated to be only about 7% for alpha chains and more than 11% for beta chains. The tumor nonsynonymous mutation count correlated with the number of expanded alpha and beta TCRs within the tumor.

The library came from 5' RACE. The instrument was a NextSeq 500. In the TCR library protocol, a unique molecular identifier was attached to each TCR cDNA molecule so that PCR and sequencing errors could be corrected. The authors' pipeline ran thus. TCR identification, UMI-based error correction and CDR3 extraction were performed with Decombinator tools. TCRs above a frequency of 2 per 1,000, corresponding to the top 1% of the tumor frequency distribution, were defined as expanded. Expanded tumor TCRs statistically deemed absent (corrected P<0.05) from at least one tumor region were classed as regional, and all other expanded tumor TCRs were classed as ubiquitous. Renyi diversity was computed with the R vegan package after each repertoire had been subsampled 100 times to 5,000 TCRs. CDR3 similarity networks were built from amino acid triplet string-kernel similarity, with CDR3s being connected when pairwise similarity was above 0.82. Starting from the raw public reads, TCRdb applied fastp trimming at Q25, assembled clones with MiXCR and retained in-frame beta chains. Rows are unified per CDR3 protein, each entry keeping the most common DNA and genes. The V and J calls, along with clone size, are taken from TCRdb and not from the paper's own processing. This sample gives around 95,000 distinct CDR3 sequences in total; 4% to 4.5% of them show up just once. The ten largest clonotypes hold over 20% of the sample.

CDR1 and CDR2, per the germline V gene, are SGHRS and YFSETQ. The CDR3 spans 15 residues, from the cysteine through the phenylalanine. CDR3 DNA only is kept here, 45 bases in frame from base 1. Trimming at the junction amounts to 0 bases on V and 4 bases on J, and the germline ends lie 13 bases apart. To note about this clonotype: Its target antigen remains unknown. Base qualities were left out, and no much larger clone turns up one base away.

The sample's time point, from its label and the paper: sample taken at primary tumor resection. Donors were some 70 patients with early-stage, untreated non-small cell lung cancer from the lung TRACERx cohort. For TCR sequencing, whole RNA was extracted from tumor and nontumor lung tissue, or from cryopreserved PBMC samples, and no cell sorting was done. Only patients with enough RNA available from two or more tumor regions were chosen for TCR sequencing. A lung pathologist reviewed the tumor and adjacent nontumor lung specimens before the specimens were selected. The source was lung tumor tissue, collected at surgery. The TCR originated in a male donor with early-stage non-small cell lung cancer. The rearranged segments are TRBV5-1 and TRBJ2-5; the D gene is possibly TRBD2, with 5 bases matching. CDR3 loop: CASSLVLGERETQYF. In nucleotides, the sequence is TGCGCCAGCAGCTTGGTTCTCGGGGAGCGAGAGACCCAGTACTTC.